This entry concerns a single T cell receptor (beta chain). The sample is drawn from a study of blood T cell repertoires in COVID-19. Across the whole study: T cells, B-cell-depleted T cells, or PBMCs provided the cDNA or gDNA that served as material.

V lost 0 bases to trimming and J lost 5 bases, with 13 bases between them. The CDR3 totals 15 residues. Germline-derived CDR1 and CDR2 are SEHNR and FQNEAQ (reference sequence). TCRdb's table, derived via immunoSEQ multiplex PCR, lists solely in-frame clones and lacks some. The sample carries 250,000 or so clones, approximately 86% recorded once. Sequenced input: peripheral blood. This sequence was found in a middle-aged man with active or convalescent COVID-19. The V gene is TRBV7-9, the J gene TRBJ1-1; no firm D call. In DNA, the CDR3 is TGTGCCAGCAGCTTAGCTCATCGGGGAGGAACTGAAGCTTTCTTT. It translates to CASSLAHRGGTEAFF.